This T cell receptor (beta chain) was documented in a study of blood T cell repertoires in COVID-19. Study overall: Samples representing acute and convalescent COVID-19 were sourced from the United States, Italy and Spain. In each case, the material was cDNA or gDNA derived from T cells, B-cell-depleted T cells, or PBMCs.

The CDR3 spans 15 residues. Germline CDR1 SGHNT, CDR2 YYREEE (reference sequence). V dropped 0 bases and J dropped 3 bases, with 13 bases sitting between them. As originally analysed: Quantification of nucleated cells was approximated via reference gene primer amplification. Using immunoSEQ multiplex PCR, the repertoire was profiled, and TCRdb retains in-frame clones only, with some absent. D and trimming were read from the DNA, whereas the V and J calls and clone size are those reported in that table. The table shows fewer than 200,000 clones, with more than 75% occurring only once. Material: peripheral blood. The gene calls are TRBV5-4 and TRBJ2-7, with D unclear. The source of this sequence is a middle-aged man with active or convalescent COVID-19. The CDR3 loop reads CASSLEITVNYEQYF. Written as DNA, the CDR3 is TGTGCCAGCAGCTTGGAAATTACAGTTAACTACGAGCAGTACTTC.